The rows below give T cell receptor beta chains drawn from one sample of a study of early T cells in non-severe SARS-CoV-2 infection. TCRdb re-derived calls from the 5' RACE reads in MiXCR, one entry per CDR3 protein. The repertoire holds fewer than 85,000 distinct CDR3 sequences, with around 13% as singletons. Sequenced: whole blood. The origin of the receptors is an adult who was a healthcare worker with PCR-confirmed SARS-CoV-2 infection or an uninfected control (not recorded which). Each CDR3 is given with its conserved first and last residue. D genes are given only for firm matches. Expanded clones are given a class, and other clones once, few, many or no size at all.

D | size | J | V | CDR3 | DNA
. | . | TRBJ2-2 | TRBV3-1 | CASSQVGGELFF | TGTGCCAGCAGCCAAGTAGGCGGGGAGCTGTTTTTT
. | . | TRBJ1-1 | TRBV10-1 | CASKAVHMNTEAFF | TGCGCCAGCAAGGCGGTTCATATGAACACTGAAGCTTTCTTT
TRBD2 | many | TRBJ2-3 | TRBV29-1 | CSVGASGGASDTQYF | TGCAGCGTTGGGGCTAGCGGGGGGGCTTCAGATACGCAGTATTTT
TRBD1 | . | TRBJ1-1 | TRBV12-3/TRBV12-4 | CASRDRGNTEAFF | TGTGCCAGCAGGGACAGGGGGAACACTGAAGCTTTCTTT
. | many | TRBJ1-4 | TRBV4-1 | CASSQVFTFNEKLFF | TGCGCCAGCAGCCAAGTATTTACTTTTAATGAAAAACTGTTTTTT
TRBD1 | . | TRBJ2-6 | TRBV5-4 | CASSPGQSSGANVLTF | TGTGCCAGCAGCCCGGGACAGAGCTCTGGGGCCAACGTCCTGACTTTC
. | few | TRBJ1-2 | TRBV5-5 | CASSPDPVLHTF | TGTGCCAGCAGCCCAGACCCTGTGTTGCACACCTTC
TRBD2 | . | TRBJ2-1 | TRBV5-1 | CASSFLSGPSSYNEQFF | TGCGCCAGCAGCTTTCTTAGCGGGCCAAGCTCCTACAATGAGCAGTTCTTC
TRBD1 | many | TRBJ2-5 | TRBV18 | CASSPRRDRGQETQYF | TGTGCCAGCTCACCACGCCGGGACAGGGGACAAGAGACCCAGTACTTC
TRBD2 | many | TRBJ2-3 | TRBV7-2 | CASSDRLAGAHHTQYF | TGTGCCAGCAGCGACAGACTAGCGGGAGCCCACCATACGCAGTATTTT
TRBD2 | many | TRBJ2-7 | TRBV28 | CASRPRRGGSYEQYF | TGTGCCAGCAGACCCCGTCGGGGGGGGTCCTACGAGCAGTACTTC
TRBD2 | once | TRBJ2-3 | TRBV2 | CASSGGSGGSTDTQYF | TGTGCCAGCAGTGGCGGTAGCGGGGGTAGCACAGATACGCAGTATTTT
TRBD1 | many | TRBJ1-5 | TRBV7-8 | CASSLKGRDRGSNQPQHF | TGTGCCAGCAGCTTAAAAGGCCGGGACAGGGGAAGCAATCAGCCCCAGCATTTT
TRBD1 | many | TRBJ2-7 | TRBV2 | CASNLGTGALEQYF | TGTGCCAGCAACCTCGGGACAGGGGCATTGGAGCAGTACTTC
TRBD1 | few | TRBJ2-3 | TRBV29-1 | CSGVGGLADTQYF | TGCAGCGGGGTAGGGGGCCTGGCAGATACGCAGTATTTT
TRBD1 | few | TRBJ2-7 | TRBV7-9 | CASSLDRGREQYF | TGTGCCAGCAGCCTAGACAGGGGGCGAGAGCAGTACTTC
TRBD2 | many | TRBJ2-7 | TRBV20-1 | CSARDLSGRSYEQYF | TGCAGTGCTAGGGACCTTAGCGGGAGGAGCTACGAGCAGTACTTC
TRBD1 | few | TRBJ1-1 | TRBV15 | CATSQGQGVTEAFF | TGTGCCACCAGCCAGGGACAGGGGGTTACTGAAGCTTTCTTT
. | . | TRBJ2-5 | TRBV5-1 | CASSKQETQYF | TGCGCCAGCAGCAAACAAGAGACCCAGTACTTC
TRBD1 | many | TRBJ1-6 | TRBV6-6 | CASSYLREGATPLHF | TGTGCCAGCAGTTACTTAAGGGAGGGGGCGACACCCCTCCACTTT
. | many | TRBJ1-5 | TRBV27 | CASTGGGNQPQHF | TGTGCCAGCACGGGGGGGGGCAATCAGCCCCAGCATTTT
. | few | TRBJ2-1 | TRBV6-1 | CASSKGGNYNEQFF | TGTGCCAGCAGTAAGGGAGGAAACTACAATGAGCAGTTCTTC
. | many | TRBJ2-5 | TRBV4-1 | CASSQALGAGDETQYF | TGCGCCAGCAGCCAAGCTTTGGGGGCAGGAGACGAGACCCAGTACTTC
. | . | TRBJ2-1 | TRBV29-1 | CSVGPGGNEQFF | TGCAGCGTTGGGCCAGGAGGCAATGAGCAGTTCTTC
TRBD2 | few | TRBJ2-7 | TRBV20-1 | CSAHLAGGNEQYF | TGCAGTGCGCATTTAGCGGGAGGGAACGAGCAGTACTTC
TRBD1 | few | TRBJ2-2 | TRBV19 | CASNTIRDRVNTGELFF | TGTGCCAGTAATACAATCCGGGACAGGGTAAACACCGGGGAGCTGTTTTTT
. | few | TRBJ1-1 | TRBV20-1 | CSSPRANTEAFF | TGCAGTTCCCCTCGAGCGAACACTGAAGCTTTCTTT
. | few | TRBJ1-1 | TRBV7-8 | CASSPRAGVTTEAFF | TGTGCCAGCAGCCCGAGGGCAGGGGTAACCACTGAAGCTTTCTTT
TRBD1 | . | TRBJ2-7 | TRBV6-2/TRBV6-3 | CASSYGTGFYEQYF | TGTGCCAGCAGTTACGGGACAGGATTCTACGAGCAGTACTTC
. | many | TRBJ2-1 | TRBV5-1 | CASSPLSLPNEQFF | TGCGCCAGCAGCCCCTTATCCCTTCCGAATGAGCAGTTCTTC
TRBD1 | few | TRBJ2-5 | TRBV20-1 | CSAADQGAFFSETQYF | TGCAGTGCTGCAGACCAGGGGGCGTTCTTTTCCGAGACCCAGTACTTC